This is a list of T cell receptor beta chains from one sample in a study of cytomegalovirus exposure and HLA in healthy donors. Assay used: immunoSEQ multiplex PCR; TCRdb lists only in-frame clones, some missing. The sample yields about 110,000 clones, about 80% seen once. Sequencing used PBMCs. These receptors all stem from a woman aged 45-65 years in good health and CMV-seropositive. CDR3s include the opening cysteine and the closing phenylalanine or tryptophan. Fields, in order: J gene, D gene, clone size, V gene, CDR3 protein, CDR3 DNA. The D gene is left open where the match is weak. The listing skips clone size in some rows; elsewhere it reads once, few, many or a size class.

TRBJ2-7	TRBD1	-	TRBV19	CASSIGDRNYEQYF	TGTGCCAGTAGTATAGGGGACAGAAACTACGAGCAGTACTTC
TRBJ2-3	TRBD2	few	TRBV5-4	CAVEGGGLVVGTDTQYF	TGTGCGGTTGAGGGCGGGGGACTCGTTGTGGGCACAGATACGCAGTATTTT
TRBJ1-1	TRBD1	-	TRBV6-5	CASGGDRAGTEAFF	TGTGCCAGTGGGGGAGACAGGGCAGGGACTGAAGCTTTCTTT
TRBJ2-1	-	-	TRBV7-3	CASSLIGASSYNEQFF	TGTGCCAGCAGCTTAATAGGGGCCAGCTCCTACAATGAGCAGTTCTTC
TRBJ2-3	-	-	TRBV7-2	CASSLRQGTDTQYF	TGTGCCAGCAGCTTGAGACAGGGCACAGATACGCAGTATTTT
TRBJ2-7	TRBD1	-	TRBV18	CASSLRLQGSGPYEQYF	TGTGCCAGCTCACTCCGTCTACAGGGGTCAGGACCCTACGAGCAGTACTTC
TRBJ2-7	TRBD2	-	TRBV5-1	CASSPGTSTYEQYF	TGCGCCAGCAGCCCCGGGACTAGCACCTACGAGCAGTACTTC
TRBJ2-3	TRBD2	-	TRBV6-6	CASRLAGGGTDTQYF	TGTGCCAGCAGGTTAGCGGGAGGGGGCACAGATACGCAGTATTTT
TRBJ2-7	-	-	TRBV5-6	CASNNGGRPYEQYF	TGTGCCAGCAATAACGGGGGTCGGCCCTACGAGCAGTACTTC
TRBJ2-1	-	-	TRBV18	CASSPRVNEQFF	TGTGCCAGCTCACCGAGGGTTAATGAGCAGTTCTTC
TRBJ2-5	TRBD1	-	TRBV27	CASSLYRGSQETQYF	TGTGCCAGCAGTTTATACAGGGGAAGCCAAGAGACCCAGTACTTC
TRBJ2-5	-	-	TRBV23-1	CATFHLPPQEKKETQYF	TGCGCCACGTTTCATCTTCCCCCACAGGAGAAAAAAGAGACCCAGTACTTC
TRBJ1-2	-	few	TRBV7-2	CASSPGPNRNYGYTF	TGTGCCAGCAGCCCCGGTCCAAATCGGAACTATGGCTACACCTTC
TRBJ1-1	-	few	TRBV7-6	CASSLGAEGMTEAFF	TGTGCCAGCAGCTTAGGGGCTGAGGGCATGACTGAAGCTTTCTTT
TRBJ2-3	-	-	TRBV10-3	CAISAAHTDTQYF	TGTGCCATCAGTGCAGCGCACACAGATACGCAGTATTTT
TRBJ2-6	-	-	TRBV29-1	CSVPSPAGANVLTF	TGCAGCGTCCCCTCTCCCGCTGGGGCCAACGTCCTGACTTTC
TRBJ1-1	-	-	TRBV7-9	CASSSNTVNTEAFF	TGTGCCAGCAGTTCGAATACAGTGAACACTGAAGCTTTCTTT
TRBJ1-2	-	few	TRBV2	CASRASKNGYTF	TGTGCCAGCAGAGCAAGTAAGAATGGCTACACCTTC
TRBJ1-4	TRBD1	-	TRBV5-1	CASSLEGTGGGEKLFF	TGCGCCAGCAGCTTGGAAGGGACAGGGGGTGGTGAAAAACTGTTTTTT
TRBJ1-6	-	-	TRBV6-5	CASSYRRGPPLHF	TGTGCCAGCAGTTACAGGAGGGGTCCACCCCTCCACTTT
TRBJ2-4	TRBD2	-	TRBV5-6	CASSPDGGSLPNSQYF	TGTGCCAGCAGTCCAGACGGGGGGTCTCTCCCAAACAGTCAGTACTTC
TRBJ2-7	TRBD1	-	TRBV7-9	CASSLGGQGINEQYF	TGTGCCAGCAGCCTGGGGGGACAGGGGATAAACGAGCAGTACTTC
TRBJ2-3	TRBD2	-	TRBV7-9	CASSSPPGLAADTQYF	TGTGCCAGCAGTTCACCGCCGGGACTAGCGGCAGATACGCAGTATTTT
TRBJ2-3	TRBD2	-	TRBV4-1	CASSSSPGLADPDTQYF	TGCGCCAGCAGCTCCAGTCCGGGACTAGCGGACCCAGATACGCAGTATTTT
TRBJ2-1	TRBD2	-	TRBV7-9	CASGTSGGLYNEQFF	TGTGCCAGCGGGACTAGCGGGGGGCTTTACAATGAGCAGTTCTTC
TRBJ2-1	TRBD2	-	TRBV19	CASSIGASGKQFF	TGTGCCAGTAGTATAGGGGCTAGCGGAAAGCAGTTCTTC
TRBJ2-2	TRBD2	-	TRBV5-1	CASSNQRGGGTGELFF	TGCGCCAGCAGCAACCAGCGCGGGGGTGGCACCGGGGAGCTGTTTTTT
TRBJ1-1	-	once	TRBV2	CASSLGIQGTNTEAFF	TGTGCCAGCAGCCTCGGGATACAGGGCACGAACACTGAAGCTTTCTTT
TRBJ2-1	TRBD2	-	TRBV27	CASSLLAGGPPEQFF	TGTGCCAGCAGTTTATTAGCGGGGGGGCCTCCTGAGCAGTTCTTC
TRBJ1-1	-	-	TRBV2	CASSEFGGAGWDTEAFF	TGTGCCAGCAGTGAATTCGGGGGGGCGGGGTGGGACACTGAAGCTTTCTTT
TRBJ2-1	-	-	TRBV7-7	CASSLSDGGLNEQFF	TGTGCCAGCAGCTTATCGGACGGGGGACTGAATGAGCAGTTCTTC
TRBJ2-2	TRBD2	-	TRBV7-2	CASSRVLAGAVTGELFF	TGTGCCAGCAGCCGAGTACTAGCGGGGGCTGTCACCGGGGAGCTGTTTTTT
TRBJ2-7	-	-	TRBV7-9	CASASSGNSYEQYF	TGTGCCAGCGCGTCGTCAGGGAACTCCTACGAGCAGTACTTC
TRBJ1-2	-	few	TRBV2	CARERTGANYGYTF	TGTGCCAGAGAGAGAACAGGAGCTAACTATGGCTACACCTTC
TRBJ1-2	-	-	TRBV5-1	CASSGGGGYTF	TGCGCCAGCAGCGGGGGAGGTGGCTACACCTTC
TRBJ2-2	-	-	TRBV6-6	CASTTPSSRGSGELFF	TGTGCCAGCACCACCCCTTCGAGTAGGGGCTCCGGGGAGCTGTTTTTT
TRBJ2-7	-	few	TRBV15	CATSAGPGRGAYEQYF	TGTGCCACCAGCGCAGGCCCCGGCAGGGGGGCCTACGAGCAGTACTTC
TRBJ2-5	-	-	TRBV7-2	CASSLHPRETQYF	TGTGCCAGCAGCTTACACCCGCGGGAGACCCAGTACTTC
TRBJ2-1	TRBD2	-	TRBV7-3	CASSRSGRSEGNEQFF	TGTGCCAGCAGCCGTAGCGGGAGGTCGGAAGGAAATGAGCAGTTCTTC
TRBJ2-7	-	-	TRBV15	CATSRSRGRGVYEQYF	TGTGCCACCAGCAGATCCCGAGGGAGGGGGGTCTACGAGCAGTACTTC
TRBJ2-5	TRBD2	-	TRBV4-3	CASSQGAGGQETQYF	TGCGCCAGCAGCCAAGGGGCGGGGGGACAAGAGACCCAGTACTTC
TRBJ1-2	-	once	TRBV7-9	CASSLVTADGYTF	TGTGCCAGCAGCTTAGTCACAGCAGATGGCTACACCTTC
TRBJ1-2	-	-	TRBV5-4	CASSSSRRSNYGYTF	TGTGCCAGCAGCTCCTCAAGGAGGTCTAACTATGGCTACACCTTC
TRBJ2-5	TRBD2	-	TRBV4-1	CASSSPTSGSRETQYF	TGCGCCAGCAGCTCTCCCACTAGCGGGAGCAGGGAGACCCAGTACTTC
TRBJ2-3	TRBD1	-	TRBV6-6	CASSYSGQSTDTQYF	TGTGCCAGCAGTTACTCGGGACAGAGCACAGATACGCAGTATTTT
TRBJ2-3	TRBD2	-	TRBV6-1	CASSELPSGTDTQYF	TGTGCCAGCAGTGAATTGCCTAGCGGGACAGATACGCAGTATTTT
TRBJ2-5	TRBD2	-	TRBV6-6	CASSSSGGGETQYF	TGTGCCAGCAGTTCTAGCGGGGGCGGGGAGACCCAGTACTTC
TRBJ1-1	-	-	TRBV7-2	CASSLQGMGTEAFF	TGTGCCAGCAGCTTACAGGGTATGGGTACTGAAGCTTTCTTT
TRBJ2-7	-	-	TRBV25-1	CASGAPGDDAYEQYF	TGTGCCAGCGGAGCTCCAGGGGATGATGCCTACGAGCAGTACTTC
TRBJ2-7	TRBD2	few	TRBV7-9	CASSLIGGGSYEQYF	TGTGCCAGCAGCTTAATCGGCGGGGGCTCCTACGAGCAGTACTTC